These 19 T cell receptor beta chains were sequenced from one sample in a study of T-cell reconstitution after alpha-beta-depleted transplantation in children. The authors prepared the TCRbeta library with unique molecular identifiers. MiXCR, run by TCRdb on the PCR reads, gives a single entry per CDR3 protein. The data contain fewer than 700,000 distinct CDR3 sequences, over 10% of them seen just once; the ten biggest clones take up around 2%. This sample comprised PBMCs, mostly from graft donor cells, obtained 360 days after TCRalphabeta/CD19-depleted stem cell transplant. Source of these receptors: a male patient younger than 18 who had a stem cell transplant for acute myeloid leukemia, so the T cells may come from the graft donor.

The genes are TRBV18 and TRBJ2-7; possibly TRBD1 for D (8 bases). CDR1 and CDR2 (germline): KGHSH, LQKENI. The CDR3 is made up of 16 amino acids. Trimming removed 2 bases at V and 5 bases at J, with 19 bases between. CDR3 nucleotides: TGTGCCAGCTCACCAGCGGTTGACAGGGGAGGGAACGAGCAGTACTTC. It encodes CASSPAVDRGGNEQYF.

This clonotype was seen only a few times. This CDR3 is CASSLALLAGGPGEQYF. Written as DNA, the CDR3 is TGTGCCAGCAGCTTAGCCCTACTAGCGGGAGGGCCCGGCGAGCAGTACTTC. The rearrangement uses TRBV7-2 and TRBJ2-7; 13 nucleotides match TRBD2. Germline CDR1 reads SGHTA; CDR2 reads FQGNSA. Trimming took 0 bases from V and 6 from J; bases not matched to a gene: 8. The CDR3 covers 17 residues.

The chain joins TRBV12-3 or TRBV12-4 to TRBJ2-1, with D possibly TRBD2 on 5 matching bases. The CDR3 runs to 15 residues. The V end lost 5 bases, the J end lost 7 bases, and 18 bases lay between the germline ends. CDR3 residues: CASSPMRVLLNEQFF. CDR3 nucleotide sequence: TGTGCCAGCAGTCCCATGAGGGTCCTTTTGAATGAGCAGTTCTTC.

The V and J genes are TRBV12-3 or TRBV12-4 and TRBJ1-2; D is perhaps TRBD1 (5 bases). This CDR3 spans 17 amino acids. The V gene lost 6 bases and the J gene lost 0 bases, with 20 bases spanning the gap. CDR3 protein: CASRARDPQSPNYGYTF. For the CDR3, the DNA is TGTGCCAGCAGGGCCCGGGACCCCCAGAGCCCTAACTATGGCTACACCTTC.

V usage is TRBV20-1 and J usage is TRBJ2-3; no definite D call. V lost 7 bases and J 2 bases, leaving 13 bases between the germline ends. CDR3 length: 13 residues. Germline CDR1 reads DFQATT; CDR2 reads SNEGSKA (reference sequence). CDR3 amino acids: CSVEDPVTDTQYF. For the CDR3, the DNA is TGCAGTGTCGAAGACCCCGTCACAGATACGCAGTATTTT.

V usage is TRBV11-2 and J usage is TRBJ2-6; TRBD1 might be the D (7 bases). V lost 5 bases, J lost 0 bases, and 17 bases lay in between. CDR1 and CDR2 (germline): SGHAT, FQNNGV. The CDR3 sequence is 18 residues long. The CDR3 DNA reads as TGTGCCAGCAGCCCGACACAGGGGAGGAGCTCTGGGGCCAACGTCCTGACTTTC. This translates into CASSPTQGRSSGANVLTF.

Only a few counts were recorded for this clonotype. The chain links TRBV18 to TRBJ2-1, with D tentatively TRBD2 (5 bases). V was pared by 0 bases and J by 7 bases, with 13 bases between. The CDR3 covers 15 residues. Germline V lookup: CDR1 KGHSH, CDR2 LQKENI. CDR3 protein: CASSPPLAGNNEQFF. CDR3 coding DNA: TGTGCCAGCTCACCACCCCTAGCAGGAAATAATGAGCAGTTCTTC.

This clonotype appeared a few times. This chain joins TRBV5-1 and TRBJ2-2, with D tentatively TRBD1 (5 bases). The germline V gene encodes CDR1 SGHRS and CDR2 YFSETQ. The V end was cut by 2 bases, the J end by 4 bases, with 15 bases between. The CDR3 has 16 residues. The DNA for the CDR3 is TGCGCCAGCAGCTTCCCCATGACAGAAGCCACCGGGGAGCTGTTTTTT. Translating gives CASSFPMTEATGELFF.

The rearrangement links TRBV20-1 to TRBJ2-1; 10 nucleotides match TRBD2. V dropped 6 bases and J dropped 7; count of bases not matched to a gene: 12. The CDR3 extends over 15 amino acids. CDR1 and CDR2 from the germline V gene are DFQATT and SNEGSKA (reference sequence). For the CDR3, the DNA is TGCAGTGCCAGATATCCACTAGCGGGAACTAATGAGCAGTTCTTC. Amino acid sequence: CSARYPLAGTNEQFF.

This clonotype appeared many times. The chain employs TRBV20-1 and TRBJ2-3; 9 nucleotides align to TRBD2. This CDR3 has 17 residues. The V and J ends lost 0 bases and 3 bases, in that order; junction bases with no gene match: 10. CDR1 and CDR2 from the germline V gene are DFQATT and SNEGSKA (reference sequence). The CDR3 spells CSARDPLAGSRTDTQYF. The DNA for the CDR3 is TGCAGTGCTAGAGACCCCCTAGCGGGATCAAGAACAGATACGCAGTATTTT.

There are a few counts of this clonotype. The CDR3 is CASLVDSSYNEQFF. For the CDR3, the DNA is TGTGCCAGTTTGGTTGATAGCTCCTACAATGAGCAGTTCTTC. This chain links TRBV6-2 or TRBV6-3 with TRBJ2-1; unclear D gene. This CDR3 contains 14 residues. V lost 9 bases and J 0 bases, leaving 12 bases between the germline ends. Germline CDR1 and CDR2: MNHEY and SVGEGT.

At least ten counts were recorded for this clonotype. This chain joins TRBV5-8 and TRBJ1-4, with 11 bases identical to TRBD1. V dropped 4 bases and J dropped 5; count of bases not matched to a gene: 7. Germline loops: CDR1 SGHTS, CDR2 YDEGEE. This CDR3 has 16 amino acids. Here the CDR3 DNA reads TGTGCCAGCAGCGCCGGACGGGACAGGGGGAATGAAAAACTGTTTTTT. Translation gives CASSAGRDRGNEKLFF.

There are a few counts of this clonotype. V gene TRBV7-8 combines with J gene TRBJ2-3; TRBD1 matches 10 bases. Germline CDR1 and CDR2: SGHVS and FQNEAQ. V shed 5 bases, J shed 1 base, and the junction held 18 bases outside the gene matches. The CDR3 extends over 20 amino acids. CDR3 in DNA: TGTGCCAGCAGCCCTAGGGCCGTGACAGGGGGCTCAGGTGGCACAGATACGCAGTATTTT. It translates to CASSPRAVTGGSGGTDTQYF.

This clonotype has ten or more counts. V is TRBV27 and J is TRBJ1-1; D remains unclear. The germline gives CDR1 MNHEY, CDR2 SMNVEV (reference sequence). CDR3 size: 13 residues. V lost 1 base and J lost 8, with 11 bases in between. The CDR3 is CASSLFAWQEAFF. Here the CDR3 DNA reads TGTGCCAGCAGTTTATTTGCGTGGCAGGAAGCTTTCTTT.

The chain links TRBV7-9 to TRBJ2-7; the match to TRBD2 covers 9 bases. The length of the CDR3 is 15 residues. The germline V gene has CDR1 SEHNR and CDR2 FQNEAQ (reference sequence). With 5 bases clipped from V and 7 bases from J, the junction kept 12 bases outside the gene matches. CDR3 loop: CASSVSSSGAGEQYV. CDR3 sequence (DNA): TGTGCCAGCAGCGTCAGTTCTAGCGGGGCAGGGGAGCAGTACGTC.

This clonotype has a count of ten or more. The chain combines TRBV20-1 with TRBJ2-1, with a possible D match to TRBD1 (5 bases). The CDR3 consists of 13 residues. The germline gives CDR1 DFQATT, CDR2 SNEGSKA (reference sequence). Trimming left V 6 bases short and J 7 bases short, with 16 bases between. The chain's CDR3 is CSADSDSFNEQFF. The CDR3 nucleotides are TGCAGTGCGGATTCCGACAGCTTTAATGAGCAGTTCTTC.

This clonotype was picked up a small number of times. The CDR3 sequence: CASSSPSTQYF. The CDR3 DNA is TGTGCCAGCAGCTCCCCCTCGACGCAGTATTTT. V is TRBV6-2 or TRBV6-3 and J is TRBJ2-3; D gene uncertain. Germline CDR1 reads MNHEY; CDR2 reads SVGEGT. V was pared by 6 bases and J by 9 bases, with 10 bases between. The CDR3 covers 11 residues.

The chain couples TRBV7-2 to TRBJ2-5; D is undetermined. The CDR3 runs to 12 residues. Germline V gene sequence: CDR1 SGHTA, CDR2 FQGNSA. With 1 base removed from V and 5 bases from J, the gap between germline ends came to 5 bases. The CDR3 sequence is CASSLGFETQYF. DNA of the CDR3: TGTGCCAGCAGCTTAGGGTTCGAGACCCAGTACTTC.

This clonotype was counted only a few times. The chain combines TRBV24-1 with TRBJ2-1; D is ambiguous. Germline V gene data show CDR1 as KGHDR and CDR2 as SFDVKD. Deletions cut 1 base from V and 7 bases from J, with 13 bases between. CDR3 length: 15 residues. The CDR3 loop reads CATSDFRPFGNEQFF. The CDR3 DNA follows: TGTGCCACCAGTGATTTTAGGCCATTCGGGAATGAGCAGTTCTTC.